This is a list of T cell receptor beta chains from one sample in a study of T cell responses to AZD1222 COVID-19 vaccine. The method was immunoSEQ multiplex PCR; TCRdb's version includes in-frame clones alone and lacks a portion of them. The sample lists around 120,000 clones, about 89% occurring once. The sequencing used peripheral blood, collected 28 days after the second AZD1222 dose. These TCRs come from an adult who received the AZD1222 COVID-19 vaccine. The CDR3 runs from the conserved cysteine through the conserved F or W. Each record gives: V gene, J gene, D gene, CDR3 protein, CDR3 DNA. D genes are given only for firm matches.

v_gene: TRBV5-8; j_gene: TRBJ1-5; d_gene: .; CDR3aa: CASSREKGNQPQHF; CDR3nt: TGTGCCAGCAGCCGGGAAAAAGGCAATCAGCCCCAGCATTTT
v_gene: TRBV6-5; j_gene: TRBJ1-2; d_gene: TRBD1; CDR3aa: CASGWAGGSGYTF; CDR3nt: TGTGCCAGCGGCTGGGCAGGGGGTTCTGGCTACACCTTC
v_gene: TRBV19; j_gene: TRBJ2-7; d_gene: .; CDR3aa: CASTMTVGYEQYF; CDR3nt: TGTGCCAGTACCATGACGGTCGGCTACGAGCAGTACTTC
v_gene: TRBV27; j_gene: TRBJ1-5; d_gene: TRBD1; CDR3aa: CASSLQGAGQPQHF; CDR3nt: TGTGCCAGCAGTTTGCAGGGGGCGGGTCAGCCCCAGCATTTT
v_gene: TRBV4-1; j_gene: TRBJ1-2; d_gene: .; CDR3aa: CASSQETTVYGYTF; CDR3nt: TGCGCCAGCAGCCAAGAAACGACAGTGTATGGCTACACCTTC
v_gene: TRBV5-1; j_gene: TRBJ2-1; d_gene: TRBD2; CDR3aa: CASSLAISGSSYNEQFF; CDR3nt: TGCGCCAGCAGCTTGGCCATTAGCGGGTCCTCCTACAATGAGCAGTTCTTC
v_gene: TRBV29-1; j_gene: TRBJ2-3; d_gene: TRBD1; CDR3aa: CSVTRQGGTDTQYF; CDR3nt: TGCAGCGTCACCCGACAGGGCGGCACAGATACGCAGTATTTT
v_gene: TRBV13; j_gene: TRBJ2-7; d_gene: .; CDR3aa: CASSHGRAYEQYF; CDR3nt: TGTGCCAGCAGCCACGGGAGAGCCTACGAGCAGTACTTC
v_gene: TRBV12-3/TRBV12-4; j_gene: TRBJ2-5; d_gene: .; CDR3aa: CASSLLGSETQYF; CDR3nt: TGTGCCAGCAGTTTACTTGGGTCGGAGACCCAGTACTTC
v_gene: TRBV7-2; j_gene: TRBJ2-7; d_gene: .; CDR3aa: CASSLGRSLTYEQYF; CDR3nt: TGTGCCAGCAGCTTGGGTCGGAGCCTCACCTACGAGCAGTACTTC